Detailed here is one T cell receptor (beta chain). The assay was immunoSEQ multiplex PCR, and TCRdb's table has in-frame clones only and misses some. The data show hundreds of thousands of clones, 85% to 90% seen once. The CDR3 is 12 residues long. CDR1 and CDR2 from the germline V gene are PRHDT and FYEKMQ (reference sequence). V lost 5 bases to trimming and J lost 4 bases, with 7 bases between them. The data are from a study of shared T cell receptors in the human thymus. These data also formed part of another study, on human thymus T cells. That work states: Thymus tissue was removed during corrective cardiac surgery.

V usage is TRBV13 and J usage is TRBJ2-3, with D possibly TRBD2 on 5 matching bases. Sequencing was done on a sample of thymocytes. The clonotype comes from a boy younger than two with a congenital heart defect. Here the CDR3 DNA reads TGTGCCAGCAGCCCTAGCCCAGATACGCAGTATTTT. Translation gives CASSPSPDTQYF.